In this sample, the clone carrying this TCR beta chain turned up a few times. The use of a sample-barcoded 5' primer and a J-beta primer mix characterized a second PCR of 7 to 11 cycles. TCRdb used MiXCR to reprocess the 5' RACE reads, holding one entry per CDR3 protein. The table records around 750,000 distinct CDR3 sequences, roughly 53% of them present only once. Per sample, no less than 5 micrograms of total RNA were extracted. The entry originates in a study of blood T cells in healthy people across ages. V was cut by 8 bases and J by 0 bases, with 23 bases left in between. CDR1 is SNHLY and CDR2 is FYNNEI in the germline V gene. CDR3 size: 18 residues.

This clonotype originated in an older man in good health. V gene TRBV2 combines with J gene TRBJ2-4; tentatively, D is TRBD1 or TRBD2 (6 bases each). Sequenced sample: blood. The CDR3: CASGTPLAGHLAKNIQYF. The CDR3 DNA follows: TGTGCCAGCGGAACCCCGCTCGCGGGACACCTAGCCAAAAACATTCAGTACTTC. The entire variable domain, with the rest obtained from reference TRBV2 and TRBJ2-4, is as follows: EPEVTQTPSHQVTQMGQEVILRCVPISNHLYFYWYRQILGQKVEFLVSFYNNEISEKSEIFDDQFSVERPDGSNFTLKIRSTKLEDSAMYFCASGTPLAGHLAKNIQYFGAGTRLSVL.